These 18 T cell receptor beta chains originate from one sample sequenced in a study of T cells after yellow fever vaccination. Each CDR3 protein gets one entry after TCRdb re-called the 5' RACE reads with MiXCR. Among roughly 300,000 distinct CDR3 sequences, around 6.8% were seen once, and the ten largest hold 15% to 20%. Source: PBMCs, taken roughly seven weeks after the first yellow fever vaccination. The receptors stem from a man younger than 35 who received the YFV17D yellow fever vaccine.

In this sample, this clonotype turned up a few times. This rearrangement joins TRBV5-4 to TRBJ1-1, with D possibly being TRBD1 (5 bases). The CDR3 is made up of 15 amino acids. Trimming took 4 bases from V and 3 from J, leaving 16 bases between them. Germline CDR1 SGHNT, CDR2 YYREEE (reference sequence). The CDR3, as DNA: TGTGCCAGCAGCAGTGGGGGGGTTGGATACACTGAAGCTTTCTTT. This gives the protein CASSSGGVGYTEAFF. Complete variable domain (other parts from reference TRBV5-4 and TRBJ1-1): ETGVTQSPTHLIKTRGQQVTLRCSSQSGHNTVSWYQQALGQGPQFIFQYYREEENGRGNFPPRFSGLQFPNYSSELNVNALELDDSALYLCASSSGGVGYTEAFFGQGTRLTVV.

This clonotype was observed many times. The V call is TRBV19, the J call TRBJ1-6, with D unresolved. Germline values: CDR1 LNHDA, CDR2 SQIVND (reference sequence). The CDR3 sequence is 13 residues long. The V and J ends lost 9 bases and 5 bases respectively, with 11 bases between them. CDR3: CARAGPDNSPLHF. In nucleotides, the CDR3 is TGTGCCAGGGCAGGACCAGATAATTCACCCCTCCACTTT.

As to this clonotype: A read error is likely, as this CDR3 ends without the conserved phenylalanine or tryptophan. The V and J genes are TRBV7-2 and TRBJ2-1, with D perhaps TRBD2 (6 bases). There are 13 residues in the CDR3. The V gene lost 3 bases and the J gene lost 9 bases, with 12 bases spanning the gap. Germline CDR1 is SGHTA and CDR2 is FQGNSA. CDR3 region: CASSFRGKGEQFL. In DNA form, the CDR3 reads TGTGCCAGCAGCTTCCGGGGGAAGGGTGAGCAGTTCTTA.

The rearrangement joins TRBV7-9 to TRBJ2-5; 7 positions agree with TRBD1. In germline, CDR1 is SEHNR, CDR2 FQNEAQ (reference sequence). V shed 5 bases and J 3 bases; nucleotides not matched to a gene: 9. The length of the CDR3 is 15 residues. The DNA of the CDR3 is TGTGCCAGCAGCCCTTTCGACAGGGCCAAAGAGACCCAGTACTTC. Its protein is CASSPFDRAKETQYF.

The chain carries TRBV28 and TRBJ2-3; D is ambiguous. This CDR3 contains 11 residues. The V end was cut by 10 bases, the J end by 3 bases, with 8 bases between. Germline V lookup: CDR1 MDHEN, CDR2 SYDVKM. CDR3 sequence: CATLETDTQYF. The CDR3 DNA follows: TGTGCCACCCTGGAGACAGATACGCAGTATTTT.

A word on this clonotype: A much larger clone is a single base away; this may be a read error. This chain connects TRBV6-1 to TRBJ2-3; 9 bases agree with TRBD2. The J segment lost 4 bases and the V segment lost 3 bases, leaving 8 bases of the junction unmatched. The CDR3 is 16 amino acids. The germline gives CDR1 MNHNS, CDR2 SASEGT. CDR3 nucleotides: TGTGCCAGCAGTGACTATGGCGGGGGGGTCTCAGATACGCAGTATTTT. Its translation is CASSDYGGGVSDTQYF.

This clonotype was counted between two and nine times. The chain combines TRBV5-6 with TRBJ2-2; unclear D gene. Trimming removed 5 bases from V and 0 bases from J, with 14 bases in between. The CDR3 has 16 residues. Germline V gene lookup returns CDR1 SGHDT and CDR2 YYEEEE. CDR3 residues: CASSPEIVPNTGELFF. The CDR3 DNA is TGTGCCAGCAGTCCAGAGATCGTTCCGAACACCGGGGAGCTGTTTTTT.

This chain uses TRBV4-3 with TRBJ1-2; D is unclear. This CDR3 comprises 15 residues. The V end lost 0 bases, the J end lost 8 bases, and 16 bases lay between the germline ends. Germline assignment: CDR1 LGHNA and CDR2 YSLEER. The DNA for the CDR3 is TGCGCCAGCAGCCAAGAAAGCCTGACTCCGAGCGGCTACACCTTC. The encoded protein is CASSQESLTPSGYTF.

This clonotype has at least ten counts. The V and J genes are TRBV7-9 and TRBJ2-1, with D possibly TRBD1 on 6 matching bases. The V end lost 5 bases, the J end lost 4 bases, and 18 bases lay between the germline ends. Germline CDR1 reads SEHNR; CDR2 reads FQNEAQ (reference sequence). The CDR3 sequence is 16 residues long. The CDR3, as DNA: TGTGCCAGCAGCCCAAGACCGGACAGACCGTACAATGAGCAGTTCTTC. Protein sequence: CASSPRPDRPYNEQFF. Supplemented by reference TRBV7-9 and TRBJ2-1, the full variable domain reads DTGVSQNPRHKITKRGQNVTFRCDPISEHNRLYWYRQTLGQGPEFLTYFQNEAQLEKSRLLSDRFSAERPKGSFSTLEIQRTEQGDSAMYLCASSPRPDRPYNEQFFGPGTRLTVL.

V and J are TRBV28 and TRBJ2-2; TRBD1 agrees at 8 bases. Germline CDR1 reads MDHEN; CDR2 reads SYDVKM. V shed 5 bases and J 6 bases; nucleotides not matched to a gene: 5. This CDR3 is 14 amino acids long. Here the CDR3 reads CASSTGQVSGELFF. The CDR3 DNA sequence: TGTGCCAGCAGTACGGGACAGGTTTCCGGGGAGCTGTTTTTT.

This chain connects TRBV10-3 to TRBJ1-2; no definite D call. The CDR3 is 12 residues long. CDR1 and CDR2 from the germline V gene are ENHRY and SYGVKD. Deletions cut 4 bases from V and 2 bases from J, with 5 bases between. The CDR3 DNA is TGTGCCATCAGTGGCGAGAACTATGGCTACACCTTC. Protein: CAISGENYGYTF.

This clonotype was counted a few times. This chain links TRBV6-5 with TRBJ2-1, with TRBD1 identical over 8 bases. V shed 1 base, J shed 5 bases, and the junction held 13 bases outside the gene matches. The CDR3 runs 18 residues. Germline assignment: CDR1 MNHEY and CDR2 SVGAGI. The CDR3 DNA follows: TGTGCCAGCAGTTACTTTTCCCACCAGGACAGGGACCACAATGAGCAGTTCTTC. It encodes CASSYFSHQDRDHNEQFF.

This clonotype has more than one count but fewer than ten. The rearrangement uses TRBV7-2 and TRBJ1-6; D may be TRBD1 (5 bases). Germline CDR1 reads SGHTA; CDR2 reads FQGNSA. CDR3 length: 15 amino acids. Trimming took 5 bases from V and 3 from J, leaving 11 bases between them. The CDR3 here is CASSPQGSYNSPLHF. The DNA for the CDR3 is TGTGCCAGCAGCCCCCAGGGCAGCTATAATTCACCCCTCCACTTT.

The chain recombines TRBV12-3 or TRBV12-4 with TRBJ1-4; D is unclear. The CDR3 spans 14 residues. V was shortened by 3 bases and J by 4 bases, with 9 bases between the two germline ends. The CDR3 DNA follows: TGTGCCAGCAGTTTGTCGGGCCTTAATGAAAAACTGTTTTTT. Protein product: CASSLSGLNEKLFF.

This clonotype was recorded many times. V gene TRBV5-1 combines with J gene TRBJ1-4; D might be TRBD1 (6 bases). CDR3 length: 15 residues. In germline, CDR1 is SGHRS, CDR2 YFSETQ. The V end was cut by 4 bases, the J end by 0 bases, with 10 bases between. The CDR3 sequence is CASSRGAATNEKLFF. The CDR3 coding sequence is TGCGCCAGCAGCCGGGGGGCCGCAACTAATGAAAAACTGTTTTTT.

This clonotype came up a few times. The chain combines TRBV7-9 with TRBJ1-2; D not certain. The CDR3 spans 13 residues. V lost 5 bases and J 6 bases, leaving 13 bases between the germline ends. CDR1 is SEHNR, CDR2 FQNEAQ, per germline (reference sequence). CDR3 sequence reads: CASSHSTDDGYTF. The DNA for the CDR3 is TGTGCCAGCAGCCATTCCACAGACGATGGCTACACCTTC.

This sequence joins TRBV19 and TRBJ2-1; 8 bases line up with TRBD2. Germline CDR1 reads LNHDA; CDR2 reads SQIVND (reference sequence). There are 13 residues in the CDR3. Unmatched junction bases numbered 6, after V lost 7 bases and J lost 7 bases. The CDR3 nucleotides are TGTGCCAGTACCATGGGACTAGTAAATGAGCAGTTCTTC. Translating it yields CASTMGLVNEQFF. The full variable domain, rest sourced from reference TRBV19 and TRBJ2-1, is DGGITQSPKYLFRKEGQNVTLSCEQNLNHDAMYWYRQDPGQGLRLIYYSQIVNDFQKGDIAEGYSVSREKKESFPLTVTSAQKNPTAFYLCASTMGLVNEQFFGPGTRLTVL.

The rearrangement links TRBV28 to TRBJ1-1; a possible D gene is TRBD1 (5 bases). From germline, CDR1 is MDHEN and CDR2 SYDVKM. The CDR3 is 13 residues long. The V end lost 7 bases, the J end lost 2 bases, and 11 bases lay between the germline ends. The CDR3 here is CASKGAVNTEAFF. CDR3 DNA sequence: TGTGCCAGCAAAGGGGCCGTCAACACTGAAGCTTTCTTT.